Following are 16 T cell receptor beta chains from one sample sequenced in a study of blood T cells in healthy people across ages. The use of a sample-barcoded 5' primer and a J-beta primer mix characterized a second PCR of roughly 7 to 11 cycles. TCRdb re-derived calls from the 5' RACE reads in MiXCR, one entry per CDR3 protein. Found here are about a million distinct CDR3 sequences, more than 30% of them singletons; the top ten hold roughly 13%. The sequencing sample was made of blood. These receptors were obtained from a young man in good health.

The rearrangement joins TRBV20-1 to TRBJ1-1; TRBD1 might be the D (6 bases). V lost 5 bases, J lost 5 bases, and 15 bases lay in between. The CDR3 extends over 13 amino acids. Germline values: CDR1 DFQATT, CDR2 SNEGSKA (reference sequence). The CDR3 nucleotides are TGCAGTGCTGGGCCCAGGGGTGGGACTGAAGCTTTCTTT. It is translated as CSAGPRGGTEAFF.

The genes are TRBV30 and TRBJ1-1; tentatively, D is TRBD1 (6 bases). The V end lost 1 base, the J end lost 3 bases, and 9 bases lay between the germline ends. The CDR3 has 13 residues. In germline, CDR1 is GTSNPN, CDR2 SVGIG (reference sequence). The CDR3 sequence: CAWSGGQYTEAFF. The CDR3 DNA follows: TGTGCCTGGAGTGGGGGGCAGTACACTGAAGCTTTCTTT.

This clonotype appeared a few times. The chain combines TRBV3-1 with TRBJ2-5, with D unclear. The CDR3 runs 15 residues. Trimming took 1 base from V and 11 from J, leaving 20 bases between them. CDR1 and CDR2 from the germline V gene are LGHDT and YNNKEL (reference sequence). The CDR3 coding sequence is TGTGCCAGCAGCCAAGTTTCAACAGCTGACAATGAGCAGTACTTC. As protein: CASSQVSTADNEQYF.

This chain links TRBV3-1 with TRBJ1-4, with D possibly TRBD1 on 6 matching bases. The CDR3 covers 13 residues. V lost 0 bases to trimming and J lost 13 bases, with 12 bases between them. Germline-derived CDR1 and CDR2 are LGHDT and YNNKEL (reference sequence). CDR3: CASSQDRGQGLFF. The CDR3 DNA reads as TGTGCCAGCAGCCAAGACAGGGGTCAAGGACTGTTTTTT.

V usage is TRBV28 and J usage is TRBJ1-4; D call uncertain. The CDR3 runs to 15 residues. The V gene's germline CDR1 is MDHEN and CDR2 SYDVKM. V was cut by 3 bases and J by 5 bases, with 13 bases left in between. CDR3 region: CASSFGAWENEKLFF. The CDR3 region has the DNA TGTGCCAGCAGTTTTGGCGCCTGGGAAAATGAAAAACTGTTTTTT.

As for this clonotype: This may be a read error: a much more frequent sequence differs by one nucleotide. The V and J genes are TRBV29-1 and TRBJ2-3; D is possibly TRBD1 (5 bases). Trimming cost V 4 bases and J 0 bases, with 11 bases left between them. Germline V gene sequence: CDR1 SQVTM, CDR2 ANQGSEA. The CDR3 loop spans 14 amino acids. The CDR3 DNA is TGCAGCGTTGGGTGGCAGGGTAGCACAGATACGCAGTATTTT. The encoded protein is CSVGWQGSTDTQYF.

A few counts support this clonotype. This chain joins TRBV29-1 and TRBJ2-4; 12 bases agree with TRBD1. Germline V gene lookup returns CDR1 SQVTM and CDR2 ANQGSEA. Losses at the gene ends were 7 bases for V and 7 bases for J; bases not matched to a gene: 5. CDR3 length: 13 amino acids. The CDR3 is CSARGQGANIQYF. For the CDR3, the DNA is TGCAGCGCCCGGGGACAGGGGGCTAACATTCAGTACTTC.

The table lists this clonotype with a few counts. V is TRBV4-1 and J is TRBJ1-2; D not resolved. Deletions cut 0 bases from V and 4 bases from J, with 12 bases between. Germline V gene sequence: CDR1 MGHRA, CDR2 YSYEKL. CDR3 size: 15 residues. This CDR3 reads CASSQDRREPYGYTF. DNA of the CDR3: TGCGCCAGCAGCCAAGATCGTCGGGAGCCCTATGGCTACACCTTC.

This clonotype was observed a single time. This may come from a read error, since a much larger clone is one base off. The genes are TRBV4-1 and TRBJ2-1; possibly TRBD1 or TRBD2 for D (6 bases each). V lost 4 bases, J lost 5 bases, and 24 bases lay in between. CDR1 MGHRA and CDR2 YSYEKL come from the germline V gene. The length of the CDR3 is 18 residues. The CDR3 sequence is CASSRRFTEGELNNEQFF. In DNA form, the CDR3 reads TGCGCCAGCAGCCGAAGATTTACGGAGGGGGAACTAAACAATGAGCAGTTCTTC.

This chain uses TRBV14 with TRBJ1-1; D unclear. The V gene's germline CDR1 is SGHDN and CDR2 FVKESK. The CDR3 sequence is 15 residues long. The germline V and J ends were trimmed by 0 bases and 2 bases, with 10 bases remaining between them. CDR3 region: CASSQDMALNTEAFF. The CDR3 coding sequence is TGTGCCAGCAGCCAAGATATGGCACTTAACACTGAAGCTTTCTTT.

The V and J genes are TRBV4-1 and TRBJ2-1, with D tentatively TRBD2 (6 bases). The end of the DNA is better explained by TRBJ2-7, so the J call may be wrong. The CDR3 runs to 15 residues. Germline V gene data show CDR1 as MGHRA and CDR2 as YSYEKL. The CDR3 loop reads CASSPGGPSHNEQYF. The CDR3 DNA reads TGCGCCAGCAGCCCCGGGGGTCCCTCCCACAATGAGCAGTACTTC.

The chain couples TRBV5-4 to TRBJ2-3, with a possible D match to TRBD2 (6 bases). V lost 3 bases and J 3 bases, leaving 14 bases between the germline ends. The germline V gene has CDR1 SGHNT and CDR2 YYREEE (reference sequence). The CDR3 loop spans 15 amino acids. The CDR3 loop is CASSSGETTTDTQYF. The CDR3 bases are TGTGCCAGCAGCTCGGGGGAGACTACAACAGATACGCAGTATTTT.

This clonotype was detected a few times. This chain connects TRBV6-2 or TRBV6-3 to TRBJ2-3; weak D call: TRBD2 (6 bases). CDR1 and CDR2 (germline): MNHEY, SVGEGT. The CDR3 totals 18 residues. V lost 2 bases and J 4 bases, leaving 22 bases between the germline ends. CDR3 sequence: CASSYAPGGALFADTQYF. The CDR3 DNA sequence: TGTGCCAGCAGTTACGCGCCCGGAGGGGCCTTGTTCGCAGATACGCAGTATTTT.

This clonotype has more than one count but fewer than ten. This chain joins TRBV7-9 and TRBJ2-1; D uncertain. Germline values: CDR1 SEHNR, CDR2 FQNEAQ (reference sequence). With 5 bases removed from V and 3 bases from J, the gap between germline ends came to 14 bases. This CDR3 is built from 15 residues. CDR3 amino acids: CASSPTSNYYNEQFF. The CDR3, as DNA: TGTGCCAGCAGCCCTACCTCGAATTACTACAATGAGCAGTTCTTC.

The genes are TRBV2 and TRBJ2-1; no definite D call. CDR1 is SNHLY and CDR2 is FYNNEI in the germline V gene. This CDR3 has 14 amino acids. V was pared by 7 bases and J by 1 base, with 11 bases between. The CDR3 region has the DNA TGTGCCAGCAACAGCCTCGGGTCCTACAATGAGCAGTTCTTC. This gives the protein CASNSLGSYNEQFF.

This clonotype was counted only a few times. Germline and junction disagree at one end, which may indicate a read error. CDR3 residues: CASSQDGHGTHTQYF. The CDR3 DNA follows: TGCGCCAGCAGCCAAGACGGGCACGGCACACATACGCAGTATTTT. The chain couples TRBV4-1 to TRBJ2-3, with D uncertain. CDR3 size: 15 residues. CDR1 is MGHRA and CDR2 is YSYEKL in the germline V gene.